These 23 T cell receptor beta chains were all obtained from the same sample, sequenced in a study of blood T cell repertoires in COVID-19. Sequencing used immunoSEQ multiplex PCR; TCRdb keeps in-frame clones, though not all of them. Among about 47,000 clones listed, roughly nine tenths were seen once. What was sequenced was peripheral blood. These receptors all come from a man at least 80 years old with active or convalescent COVID-19.

The table lists this clone with a count of one. V gene TRBV15 combines with J gene TRBJ1-6; 9 bases match TRBD1. V dropped 5 bases and J dropped 6; count of bases not matched to a gene: 2. The CDR3 totals 14 residues. The germline V gene encodes CDR1 LNHNV and CDR2 YYDKDF (reference sequence). The DNA of the CDR3 is TGTGCCACCAGCTGGGGACAGGGTAATTCACCCCTCCACTTT. Its protein is CATSWGQGNSPLHF.

Only a few counts were recorded for this clone. V usage is TRBV6-5 and J usage is TRBJ2-3, with D perhaps TRBD2 (5 bases). Trimming pared 0 bases from V and 6 bases from J, leaving 13 bases between. The CDR3 is 15 residues long. CDR1 is MNHEY and CDR2 is SVGAGI in the germline V gene. In DNA, the CDR3 is TGTGCCAGCAGTTACTCGAACAGCCGAGGGGATACGCAGTATTTT. Encoded protein: CASSYSNSRGDTQYF.

The chain couples TRBV5-4 to TRBJ2-1; 8 bases are shared with TRBD2. The CDR3 sequence is 17 residues long. Germline CDR1 and CDR2: SGHNT and YYREEE (reference sequence). J was trimmed by 7 bases and V by 4 bases; bases with no gene match: 16. CDR3 residues: CASSLAGSGSHLNEQFF. CDR3 in DNA: TGTGCCAGCAGCCTCGCGGGGAGCGGGAGTCATTTAAATGAGCAGTTCTTC. Full variable domain (rest looked up from reference TRBV5-4 and TRBJ2-1): ETGVTQSPTHLIKTRGQQVTLRCSSQSGHNTVSWYQQALGQGPQFIFQYYREEENGRGNFPPRFSGLQFPNYSSELNVNALELDDSALYLCASSLAGSGSHLNEQFFGPGTRLTVL.

This clone was seen only once. The chain combines TRBV5-4 with TRBJ1-2; 7 bases match TRBD1. V shed 4 bases and J 3 bases; nucleotides not matched to a gene: 12. Per germline, CDR1 SGHNT and CDR2 YYREEE (reference sequence). CDR3 length: 16 amino acids. CDR3 nucleotides: TGTGCCAGCAGCCCGCCTTCGTTAGGGGGCTACTATGGCTACACCTTC. It yields the protein CASSPPSLGGYYGYTF.

CDR3 DNA: TGTGCCAGCAGCTTGTTACTAGCGGGAGCTGATACGCAGTATTTT. Translated, it gives CASSLLLAGADTQYF. The V and J genes are TRBV5-6 and TRBJ2-3, with TRBD2 identical over 11 bases. J gave up 6 bases and V 1 base, and 4 bases lay outside the gene matches. The CDR3 covers 15 residues. Germline V gives CDR1 SGHDT, CDR2 YYEEEE.

A few counts support this clone. This chain joins TRBV2 and TRBJ1-2; the D is unclear. Germline V gene lookup returns CDR1 SNHLY and CDR2 FYNNEI. The CDR3 spans 13 residues. The V end lost 0 bases, the J end lost 2 bases, and 4 bases lay between the germline ends. In nucleotides, the CDR3 is TGTGCCAGCAGTGAAGCCCAGAACTATGGCTACACCTTC. This translates into CASSEAQNYGYTF.

V gene TRBV27 combines with J gene TRBJ1-2; 7 positions agree with TRBD1. The junction had 13 bases not matched to a gene; V was cut back by 4 bases and J by 8 bases. This CDR3 comprises 15 residues. Germline V gene data show CDR1 as MNHEY and CDR2 as SMNVEV (reference sequence). The CDR3 spells CASSSLDRSPLGYTF. The CDR3 nucleotides are TGTGCCAGCAGTTCCCTGGACAGGTCTCCCCTGGGCTACACCTTC.

This clone has a handful of counts. J is TRBJ1-5 and V is TRBV10-3, with 7 bases that match TRBD1. Germline V gene sequence: CDR1 ENHRY, CDR2 SYGVKD. The CDR3 runs 12 residues. V lost 10 bases and J lost 5; bases outside the gene matches: 5. CDR3 in DNA: TGTGCCACCGGGACAGAACATCAGCCCCAGCATTTT. Encoded protein: CATGTEHQPQHF.

V is TRBV27 and J is TRBJ1-1; a weak D match, TRBD1 (6 bases). This CDR3 region has 16 residues. The V and J ends lost 3 bases and 0 bases respectively, with 14 bases between them. Germline CDR1 and CDR2: MNHEY and SMNVEV (reference sequence). This CDR3 is CASSFWGGEMNTEAFF. The CDR3 DNA is TGTGCCAGCAGTTTTTGGGGGGGCGAAATGAACACTGAAGCTTTCTTT.

The CDR3 protein is CASSLMTEARNQPQHF. The CDR3 DNA follows: TGTGCCAGCAGTTTAATGACAGAGGCTCGCAATCAGCCCCAGCATTTT. The V call is TRBV28, the J call TRBJ1-5; a possible D gene is TRBD1 (5 bases). The germline V and J ends were trimmed by 2 bases and 2 bases, with 13 bases remaining between them. From germline, CDR1 is MDHEN and CDR2 SYDVKM. CDR3 length equals 16 residues.

The V call is TRBV24-1, the J call TRBJ2-7; TRBD2 aligns across 10 bases. J lost 6 bases, V lost 4 bases, and 5 bases had no gene match. Germline CDR1 and CDR2: KGHDR and SFDVKD. The CDR3 extends over 14 amino acids. The CDR3 DNA is TGTGCCACCAGTGAGGCTAGCGGGAGATCCGAGCAGTACTTC. This translates into CATSEASGRSEQYF.

V gene TRBV7-3 combines with J gene TRBJ2-2; 10 positions agree with TRBD1. Germline loops: CDR1 SGHTA, CDR2 FQGTGA. This CDR3 is 18 amino acids long. The V segment lost 2 bases and the J segment 3 bases; nucleotides outside the gene matches: 9. The CDR3 region has the DNA TGTGCCAGCAGCTTAGGGCCCTACGGGACAGGGGACACCGGGGAGCTGTTTTTT. Translating it yields CASSLGPYGTGDTGELFF. Drawing the rest from reference TRBV7-3 and TRBJ2-2, the complete variable domain is GAGVSQTPSNKVTEKGKYVELRCDPISGHTALYWYRQSLGQGPEFLIYFQGTGAADDSGLPNDRFFAVRPEGSVSTLKIQRTERGDSAVYLCASSLGPYGTGDTGELFFGEGSRLTVL.

The J gene is TRBJ2-1, the V gene TRBV7-3; TRBD2 matches 11 bases. Looked up from germline, CDR1 is SGHTA and CDR2 is FQGTGA. The V segment lost 4 bases and the J segment 7 bases; nucleotides outside the gene matches: 6. The CDR3 contains 15 residues. The CDR3 DNA reads TGTGCCAGCAGCTCCCTAGCGGGGGGTGGGAATGAGCAGTTCTTC. Residues: CASSSLAGGGNEQFF. The full variable domain, completed using reference TRBV7-3 and TRBJ2-1, is GAGVSQTPSNKVTEKGKYVELRCDPISGHTALYWYRQSLGQGPEFLIYFQGTGAADDSGLPNDRFFAVRPEGSVSTLKIQRTERGDSAVYLCASSSLAGGGNEQFFGPGTRLTVL.

CDR3 DNA: TGTGCCAGCTCACCCGGCCGGGACAGTGGTCAGCCCCAGCATTTT. It encodes CASSPGRDSGQPQHF. The rearrangement links TRBV18 to TRBJ1-5; 7 nucleotides agree with TRBD1. The germline CDR1 and CDR2 sequences are KGHSH and LQKENI. The CDR3 totals 15 residues. V lost 3 bases and J lost 6; bases outside the gene matches: 8.

V and J are TRBV6-6 and TRBJ2-2; TRBD1 is a possible D gene (6 bases). V lost 8 bases and J 5 bases, leaving 15 bases between the germline ends. Germline lookup yields CDR1 MNHNY and CDR2 SVGAGI (reference sequence). This CDR3 is built from 14 residues. In DNA form, the CDR3 reads TGTGCCAGCCTTAATGGACAGAGAACCGGGGAGCTGTTTTTT. It specifies CASLNGQRTGELFF.

In its sample, this clone was seen once. The chain is built from TRBV7-2 and TRBJ2-5; the D is unclear. The CDR3 length is 14 residues. V lost 7 bases and J 4 bases, leaving 16 bases between the germline ends. Germline-derived CDR1 and CDR2 are SGHTA and FQGNSA. The CDR3 protein is CASIISSPPETQYF. CDR3 DNA sequence: TGTGCCAGCATCATTAGTTCACCTCCAGAGACCCAGTACTTC.

J is TRBJ2-2 and V is TRBV12-5; D remains ambiguous. Trimming took off 5 bases at V and 6 bases at J, with 16 bases between the two ends. The CDR3 spans 15 residues. The V gene's germline CDR1 is LGHNT and CDR2 FRNRAP. CDR3 amino acids: CASGTNFPVPGELFF. The CDR3 DNA follows: TGTGCTAGTGGTACAAATTTCCCAGTTCCCGGGGAGCTGTTTTTT.

The rearrangement joins TRBV4-3 to TRBJ2-4, with TRBD1 matching 10 bases. The CDR3 sequence is 17 residues long. With V trimmed by 1 base and J by 6 bases, 9 bases remained unmatched. The germline V gene has CDR1 LGHNA and CDR2 YSLEER. The CDR3 DNA sequence: TGCGCCAGCAGCCAAGGGGCAGACAGGGGGCGGTTAAACATTCAGTACTTC. This encodes CASSQGADRGRLNIQYF.

This chain connects TRBV9 to TRBJ2-2, with TRBD2 matching over 8 bases. V lost 4 bases, J lost 3 bases, and 2 bases stayed unmatched. The CDR3 is 14 amino acids. Germline V CDR1 and CDR2: SGDLS, YYNGEE. CDR3 nucleotides: TGTGCCAGCAGCCTAGCGGGTTACACCGGGGAGCTGTTTTTT. It codes for CASSLAGYTGELFF. The full variable domain, in which reference TRBV9 and TRBJ2-2 provide the parts outside the CDR3, is DSGVTQTPKHLITATGQRVTLRCSPRSGDLSVYWYQQSLDQGLQFLIQYYNGEERAKGNILERFSAQQFPDLHSELNLSSLELGDSALYFCASSLAGYTGELFFGEGSRLTVL.

The rearrangement joins TRBV15 to TRBJ1-2, with a weak D call TRBD1 (6 bases). This CDR3 region has 15 residues. V lost 1 base to trimming and J lost 6 bases, with 15 bases between them. The germline gives CDR1 LNHNV, CDR2 YYDKDF (reference sequence). The CDR3 coding sequence is TGTGCCACCAGCAGAGGGACGGCGCAGGGGAATGGCTACACCTTC. It encodes CATSRGTAQGNGYTF.

With respect to this clone: One end of the junction fails to match germline, which may point to a read error. At the DNA level, this CDR3 is encoded by other sequences in the same sample as well. The V call is TRBV30, the J call TRBJ1-2; TRBD1 aligns across 7 bases. The germline gives CDR1 GTSNPN, CDR2 SVGIG (reference sequence). The CDR3 totals 15 residues. Here the CDR3 DNA reads TGTGCCTGGAGTGGACGACGGGCAGGGGGGTATGGCTACACCTTT. Translation: CAWSGRRAGGYGYTF.

This clone is a singleton in its sample. This chain connects TRBV6-5 to TRBJ2-5; D might be TRBD2 (5 bases). V lost 6 bases and J 5 bases, leaving 16 bases between the germline ends. CDR3 length equals 14 residues. Germline V gene sequence: CDR1 MNHEY, CDR2 SVGAGI. The DNA of the CDR3 is TGTGCCAGCAGATTTAATTCGCCGGGGGAGACCCAGTACTTC. Amino acids: CASRFNSPGETQYF.

This clone was seen just once. This chain uses TRBV4-3 with TRBJ2-1, with 13 bases identical to TRBD2. Trimming removed 0 bases from V and 3 bases from J; junction bases left unmatched: 5. Germline V gene data show CDR1 as LGHNA and CDR2 as YSLEER. This CDR3 comprises 18 residues. CDR3 bases: TGCGCCAGCAGCCAAGATCCTGGGACTAGCGGGATCTACAATGAGCAGTTCTTC. It is translated as CASSQDPGTSGIYNEQFF.